The next 5 T cell receptor beta chains were all read from a single sample in a study of Graves' ophthalmopathy and Graves' hyperthyroidism. Using RNA transcripts, the TCR beta CDR3 regions were amplified. First-round RT-PCR relied on HTBI primers, and a second-round multiplex PCR came next. TCRdb reprocessed the multiplex PCR reads via MiXCR and lists one record per CDR3 protein. This sample carries roughly 1.1 million distinct CDR3 sequences, 36% of them seen once, and the ten largest clones take around 10%. The sequenced material came from peripheral blood or thyroid tissue (not recorded which). These receptors originate from an adult man with Graves' hyperthyroidism.

As to this clonotype: The CDR3 carries no conserved terminal phenylalanine or tryptophan, so it likely arises from a read error. The DNA is left out, because the CDR3 cannot be placed on it with certainty; the CDR3 is given as TCRdb lists it. CDR3: CASSAAGT. The chain carries TRBV7-9 and TRBJ2-6; the tabulated D call, TRBD1, remains unverified against the DNA. The CDR3 spans 8 residues, counting both ends. Germline values: CDR1 SEHNR, CDR2 FQNEAQ (reference sequence).

As regards this clonotype: Given the absence of the conserved phenylalanine or tryptophan at the CDR3 end, a read error is likely. The DNA is omitted, as the CDR3 cannot be located on it reliably, and the CDR3 follows TCRdb's listing. The chain carries TRBV7-9 and TRBJ2-5. CDR1 SEHNR and CDR2 FQNEAQ come from the germline V gene (reference sequence). The CDR3 adds up to 8 amino acids, both ends counted. CDR3: CASSLAVV.

This clonotype has only a few counts. The chain carries TRBV12-3 or TRBV12-4 and TRBJ2-6; D is perhaps TRBD1 (6 bases). V lost 2 bases, J lost 0 bases, and 14 bases lay in between. The CDR3 sequence is 18 residues long. The CDR3 loop is CASSLSQGIYSGANVLTF. CDR3 nucleotides: TGTGCCAGCAGTTTATCGCAGGGGATATACTCTGGGGCCAACGTCCTGACTTTC.

This clonotype has more than one count but fewer than ten. The chain is built from TRBV24-1 and TRBJ1-5; 9 bases map to TRBD1. V was pared by 4 bases and J by 9 bases, with 3 bases of the junction left unmatched. The V gene's germline CDR1 is KGHDR and CDR2 SFDVKD. The CDR3 runs to 13 residues. The CDR3, as DNA: TGTGCCACCAGTGACCCGACAGGGGGGCCCCAGCATTTT. It yields the protein CATSDPTGGPQHF.

This clonotype was detected many times. This chain connects TRBV25-1 to TRBJ2-7; D is undetermined. The CDR3 extends over 13 amino acids. Germline V gene sequence: CDR1 MGHDK, CDR2 SYGVNS. With 2 bases removed from V and 6 bases from J, the gap between germline ends came to 11 bases. The DNA of the CDR3 is TGTGCCAGCAGTGAAGTGGCCGCGACCGAGCAGTACTTC. Amino acid sequence: CASSEVAATEQYF.